Described below is a single T cell receptor beta chain sequence and its context. Its target is unknown. The CDR3 has 15 residues. Germline assignment: CDR1 MNHEY and CDR2 SVGEGT. The V gene end was trimmed by 3 bases and the J gene end by 5 bases; junction bases not matched to a gene: 6. This specimen belongs to a study of T cell repertoires in cytomegalovirus infection. Whole-study context: Evidence of both CMV infection and a matching HLA type came from public TCR beta signatures. Study observations and caveats: Identification of carriers of CMV plus the relevant HLA was achieved through cumulative public TCR beta family frequency. CMV-specific TCR beta clonotypes restricted by HLA-C were the ones dominating the ex vivo response.

Each CDR3 protein is one row after TCRdb ran MiXCR on the reads. The table records roughly 280,000 distinct CDR3 sequences, 12% to 15% of them present only once. The TCR originated in a human donor in good health (CMV status not recorded). Some clones in this sample may be carry-over from other donors' samples. Material for sequencing was PBMCs. The rearrangement links TRBV6-2 or TRBV6-3 to TRBJ2-3; 9 positions agree with TRBD2. CDR3 in amino acids: CASSYYAGGEDTQYF. For the CDR3, the DNA is TGTGCCAGCAGTTATTATGCGGGAGGGGAAGATACGCAGTATTTT.